This T cell receptor beta chain was found in a study of Graves' ophthalmopathy and Graves' hyperthyroidism. Study observations and caveats: Ophthalmopathy progression was predicted with 55% to 71% sensitivity and around 72% specificity.

Other autoimmune diseases, uncontrolled infections, pregnancy or lactation excluded patients from enrollment. As the starting material, 8 to 10 ml of fresh peripheral blood yielded the PBMCs. RNA transcripts yielded amplified TCR beta CDR3 regions. RT-PCR with HTBI primers came first, then second-round multiplex PCR. TCRdb re-derived calls from the multiplex PCR reads in MiXCR, one entry per CDR3 protein. Of about 480,000 distinct CDR3 sequences in the sample, about 15% were seen once. Germline assignment: CDR1 SGHAT and CDR2 FQNNGV. V shed 2 bases, J shed 3 bases, and the junction held 1 base outside the gene matches. This CDR3 region has 13 residues. This clonotype has just a few counts. Antigen: not known.

The sequenced sample consisted of blood. The TCR originated in a woman in her twenties or thirties with Graves' ophthalmopathy. The chain uses TRBV11-2 and TRBJ2-7; TRBD1 aligns across 7 bases. CDR3: CASSLTGVYEQYF. CDR3 bases: TGTGCCAGCAGCTTAACAGGGGTCTACGAGCAGTACTTC.